This TCR beta chain is drawn from a study of T cells in Graves' hyperthyroidism and ophthalmopathy. Clinical symptoms, serum thyroxine, TRAb, thyroid ultrasound and orbital computed tomography established diagnosis. The PBMCs had their origin in 7.5 to 10 ml of fresh peripheral blood. The V and J ends lost 5 bases and 6 bases, in that order; junction bases with no gene match: 3. Germline values: CDR1 SGHTA, CDR2 FQGTGA. The CDR3 has 14 amino acids. Researchers amplified the TCR beta CDR3 regions from RNA transcripts. First-round RT-PCR of the TCR CDR3 relied on the HTBI primer set. TCRdb independently ran MiXCR on the multiplex PCR reads; one entry per CDR3 protein. The repertoire holds approximately 530,000 distinct CDR3 sequences, with 15% to 20% as singletons.

This rearrangement joins TRBV7-3 to TRBJ2-3; 12 bases agree with TRBD1. The sequenced sample was blood. The TCR originated in a man aged 35 to 55 with Graves' ophthalmopathy. The CDR3 here is CASSRDRGQDTQYF. DNA for the CDR3: TGTGCCAGCAGCCGGGACAGGGGGCAGGATACGCAGTATTTT.